This T cell receptor beta chain stems from a study of OX40 agonist ivuxolimab in advanced cancers. About the research overall: Under the entry rules, prior anti-PD-1, anti-PD-L1 or anti-CTLA-4 therapy was allowed, and about 40% had some.

Here immunoSEQ multiplex PCR was the method, and the copy in TCRdb shows in-frame clones only, minus some. The table lists 75,000 to 100,000 clones, roughly nine tenths of them singletons. Between the trimmed V and J ends, which lost 3 bases and 0 bases, there was a span of 9 bases. CDR1 and CDR2 from the germline V gene are SGHTA and FQGNSA. The CDR3 has 15 amino acids. The chain carries TRBV7-2 and TRBJ2-1; D remains unclear. This sequence was found in an adult with an advanced solid tumor such as melanoma, head and neck, liver or kidney cancer. Here the sequenced sample was CD4+ or CD8+ T cells sorted from blood, taken in a trial of the OX40 agonist ivuxolimab. The CDR3 DNA is TGTGCCAGCAGCTTTGAATCGCTCTCCTACAATGAGCAGTTCTTC. Translation: CASSFESLSYNEQFF.